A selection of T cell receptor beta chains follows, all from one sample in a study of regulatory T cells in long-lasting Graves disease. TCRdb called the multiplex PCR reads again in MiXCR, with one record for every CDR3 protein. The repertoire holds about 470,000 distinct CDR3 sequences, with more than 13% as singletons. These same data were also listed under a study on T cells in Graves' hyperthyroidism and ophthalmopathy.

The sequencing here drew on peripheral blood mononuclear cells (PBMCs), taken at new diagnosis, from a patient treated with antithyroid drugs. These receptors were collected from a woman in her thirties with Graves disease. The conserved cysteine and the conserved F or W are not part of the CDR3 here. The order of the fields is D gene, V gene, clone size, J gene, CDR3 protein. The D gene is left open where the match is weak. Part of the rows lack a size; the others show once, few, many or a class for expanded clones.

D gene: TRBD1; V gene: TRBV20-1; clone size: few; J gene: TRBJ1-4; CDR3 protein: SARARSGGQGGKLF
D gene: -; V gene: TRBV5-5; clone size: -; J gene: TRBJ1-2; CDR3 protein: ASSFPEISGYT
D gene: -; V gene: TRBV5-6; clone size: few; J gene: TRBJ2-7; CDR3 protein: ASQFEGRTYEQY
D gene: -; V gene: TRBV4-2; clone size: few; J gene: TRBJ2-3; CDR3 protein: ASSQGVGLDTDTQY
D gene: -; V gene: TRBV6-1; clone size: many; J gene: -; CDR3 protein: AASRGQETQY
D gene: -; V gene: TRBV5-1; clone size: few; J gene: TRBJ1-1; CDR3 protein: ASSLDGYPNTEAF
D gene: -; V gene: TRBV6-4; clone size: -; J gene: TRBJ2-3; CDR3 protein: ASSVQGGSDTQY
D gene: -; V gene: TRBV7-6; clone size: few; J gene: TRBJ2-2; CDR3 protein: ASSPGPFTGELF
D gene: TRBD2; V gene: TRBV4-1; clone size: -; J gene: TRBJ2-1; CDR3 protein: ASRPQVLRTSGYNEQF
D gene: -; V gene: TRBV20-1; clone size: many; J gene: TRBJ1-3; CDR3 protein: SAGVGNSGNTIY
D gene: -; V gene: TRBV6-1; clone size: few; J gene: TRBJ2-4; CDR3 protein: ASSEAGSKNIQY
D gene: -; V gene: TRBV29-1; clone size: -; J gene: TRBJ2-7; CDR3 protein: SVETGRSYEQY
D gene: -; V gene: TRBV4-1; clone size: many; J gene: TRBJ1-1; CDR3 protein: ASSQPGGLGMNTEAF
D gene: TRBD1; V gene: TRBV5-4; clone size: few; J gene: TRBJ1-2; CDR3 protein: ASSLQGALGGYT
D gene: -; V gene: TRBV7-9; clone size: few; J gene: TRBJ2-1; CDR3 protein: ASSPVWGYDEQF
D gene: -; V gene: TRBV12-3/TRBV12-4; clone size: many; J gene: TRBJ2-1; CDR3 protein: ASSLVAAGSGEQF
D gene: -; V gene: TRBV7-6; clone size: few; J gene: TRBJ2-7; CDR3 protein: ASSPEDRTTTYEQY
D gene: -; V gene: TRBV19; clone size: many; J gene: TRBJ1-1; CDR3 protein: ASSIDRAWNTEAF
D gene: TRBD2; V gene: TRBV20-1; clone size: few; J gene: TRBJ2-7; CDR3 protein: SARGGTSGISYNEQY
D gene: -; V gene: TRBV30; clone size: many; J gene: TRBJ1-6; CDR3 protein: AWSAGSSYNSPLH
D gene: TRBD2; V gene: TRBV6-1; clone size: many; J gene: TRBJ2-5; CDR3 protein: ASSRAGGQETQY
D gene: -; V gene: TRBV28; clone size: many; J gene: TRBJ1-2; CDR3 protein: ASSFGTTEGYT
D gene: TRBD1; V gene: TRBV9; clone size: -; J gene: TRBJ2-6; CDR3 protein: ASSVAMGQGSGANVLT
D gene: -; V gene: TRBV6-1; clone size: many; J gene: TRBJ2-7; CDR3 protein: ASSEAPVPLGSRYEQY
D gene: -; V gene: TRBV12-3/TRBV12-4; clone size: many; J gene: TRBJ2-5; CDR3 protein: ASRTSSIRETQY
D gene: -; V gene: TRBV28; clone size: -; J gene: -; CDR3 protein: ASSLGSGASYNEQF
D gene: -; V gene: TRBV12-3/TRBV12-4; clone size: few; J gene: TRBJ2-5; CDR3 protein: ASSLRGETRY
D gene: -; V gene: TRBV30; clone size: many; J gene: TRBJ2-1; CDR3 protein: AWRRRGYNEQF
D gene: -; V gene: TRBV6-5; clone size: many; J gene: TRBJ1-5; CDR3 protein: ASSYWAGSNQPQH
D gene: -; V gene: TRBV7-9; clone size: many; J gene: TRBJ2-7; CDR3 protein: ASSEIQVTYEQY
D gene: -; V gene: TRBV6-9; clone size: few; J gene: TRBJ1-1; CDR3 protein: ASSYPRQEGNTEAF
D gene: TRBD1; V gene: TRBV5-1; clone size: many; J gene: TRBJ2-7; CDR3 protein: ASSHRPARDRVVFIDEQY
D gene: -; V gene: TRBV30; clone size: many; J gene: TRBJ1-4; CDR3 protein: AWSPREKLF
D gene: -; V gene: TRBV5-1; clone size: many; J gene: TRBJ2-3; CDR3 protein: ASSLELVLGADTQY
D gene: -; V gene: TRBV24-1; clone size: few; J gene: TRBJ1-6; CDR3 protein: ATSPRGNSPLH
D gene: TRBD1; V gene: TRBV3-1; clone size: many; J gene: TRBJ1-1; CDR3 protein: ASSQGQLNTEAF
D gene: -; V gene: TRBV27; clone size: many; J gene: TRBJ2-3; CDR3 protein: ASSLYVGPAVTQY
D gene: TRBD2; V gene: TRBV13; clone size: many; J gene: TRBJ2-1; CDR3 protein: ASSLGGLAGGNEQF
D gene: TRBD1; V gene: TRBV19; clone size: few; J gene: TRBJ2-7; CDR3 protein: ASSKTGPYEQY
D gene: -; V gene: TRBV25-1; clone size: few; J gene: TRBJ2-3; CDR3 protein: ASSEAEATDTQY
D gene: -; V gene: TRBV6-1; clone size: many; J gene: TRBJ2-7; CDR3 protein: ASRWNDNEQY
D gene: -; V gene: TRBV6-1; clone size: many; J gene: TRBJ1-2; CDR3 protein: ASSQMGAEGYT
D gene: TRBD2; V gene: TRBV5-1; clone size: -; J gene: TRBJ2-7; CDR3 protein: ASSYSGRNSYEQY
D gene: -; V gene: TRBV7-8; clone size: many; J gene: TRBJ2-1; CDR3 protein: ASGERGFYNEQF
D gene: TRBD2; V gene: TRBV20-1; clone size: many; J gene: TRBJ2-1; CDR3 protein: SAYPRGGGAYNEQF
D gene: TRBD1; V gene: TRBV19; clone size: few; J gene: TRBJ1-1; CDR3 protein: ASSILGQGSGRGHETRWAF
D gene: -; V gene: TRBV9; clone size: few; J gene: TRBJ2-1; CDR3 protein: ASSVGVNEQF
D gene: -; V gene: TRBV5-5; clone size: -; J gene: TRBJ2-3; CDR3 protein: ASSLEVFLDTQY
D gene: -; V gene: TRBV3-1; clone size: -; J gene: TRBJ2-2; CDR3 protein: ASSQDNGLPPNTGELF
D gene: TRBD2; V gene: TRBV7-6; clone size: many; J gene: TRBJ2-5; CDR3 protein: ASSPGLAGEQETQY
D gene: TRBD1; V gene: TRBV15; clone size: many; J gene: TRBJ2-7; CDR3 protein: ATSRRDRVFEQY
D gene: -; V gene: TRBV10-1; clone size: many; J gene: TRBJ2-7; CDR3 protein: ASSELPGLGEQY
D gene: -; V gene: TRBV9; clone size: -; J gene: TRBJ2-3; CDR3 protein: ASSVGDNAQY
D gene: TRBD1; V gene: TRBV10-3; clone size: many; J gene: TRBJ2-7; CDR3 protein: AISGTGVSYEQY